The 7 T cell receptor beta chains below come from one sample, sequenced in a study of shared clonotypes between healthy human individuals. Here immunoSEQ multiplex PCR was the method, and the copy in TCRdb shows in-frame clones only, minus some. The table has hundreds of thousands of clones, about 92% seen once; the top ten hold 24%. The naive CD8 population came from CD45RO-negative cells selected for CCR7, without terminally differentiated effector memory CD45RA+ cells. The sequenced sample consisted of naive CD8+ T cells sorted from blood. These receptors were collected from a man younger than 40 in good health.

The V and J genes are TRBV11-2 and TRBJ2-5; TRBD2 agrees at 7 bases. The CDR3 runs to 12 residues. CDR1 and CDR2 from the germline V gene are SGHAT and FQNNGV. Trimming took 8 bases from V and 5 from J; bases not matched to a gene: 5. CDR3 sequence: CASCGGYETQYF. In DNA, the CDR3 is TGTGCCAGCTGCGGGGGATACGAGACCCAGTACTTC. The full variable domain, in which reference TRBV11-2 and TRBJ2-5 provide the parts outside the CDR3, is EAGVAQSPRYKIIEKRQSVAFWCNPISGHATLYWYQQILGQGPKLLIQFQNNGVVDDSQLPKDRFSAERLKGVDSTLKIQPAKLEDSAVYLCASCGGYETQYFGPGTRLLVL.

The table lists this clone with a count of one. The V gene is TRBV7-9, the J gene TRBJ1-1, with D possibly being TRBD1 (6 bases). V lost 10 bases and J lost 0, with 15 bases in between. The germline V gene has CDR1 SEHNR and CDR2 FQNEAQ (reference sequence). The CDR3 covers 14 residues. The CDR3 coding sequence is TGTGCCACTTCCAACAGGGACATGAACACTGAAGCTTTCTTT. Translated: CATSNRDMNTEAFF.

This clone occurred a few times. V usage is TRBV7-9 and J usage is TRBJ1-1, with 8 bases aligning to TRBD1. This CDR3 region has 14 residues. Germline V gene lookup returns CDR1 SEHNR and CDR2 FQNEAQ (reference sequence). V trimming: 5 bases; J trimming: 3 bases; junction bases outside the gene matches: 5. The CDR3 spells CASSDPGGHTEAFF. CDR3 bases: TGTGCCAGCAGCGACCCAGGGGGCCACACTGAAGCTTTCTTT.

The table lists this clone with a count of one. The chain combines TRBV4-3 with TRBJ2-1, with D hard to call. V was clipped by 0 bases and J by 4 bases, with 7 bases between them. There are 14 residues in the CDR3. Germline CDR1 reads LGHNA; CDR2 reads YSLEER. CDR3 sequence: CASSQERKYNEQFF. CDR3 nucleotide sequence: TGCGCCAGCAGCCAAGAGCGGAAGTACAATGAGCAGTTCTTC.

This clone was observed a few times. The V and J genes are TRBV28 and TRBJ2-3; D gene ambiguous. In germline, CDR1 is MDHEN, CDR2 SYDVKM. The V gene lost 4 bases and the J gene lost 0 bases, with 8 bases spanning the gap. This CDR3 region has 14 residues. CDR3 in amino acids: CASSYSQSTDTQYF. CDR3 sequence (DNA): TGTGCCAGCAGTTACAGCCAAAGCACAGATACGCAGTATTTT.

CDR3 in DNA: TGTGCCAGCAGCTTGTACGGGGATGGAGGGGAGACCCAGTACTTC. It is translated as CASSLYGDGGETQYF. The chain is built from TRBV7-2 and TRBJ2-5, with D maybe TRBD2 (6 bases). The CDR3 length is 15 residues. V lost 3 bases and J lost 5, with 16 bases in between. Looked up from germline, CDR1 is SGHTA and CDR2 is FQGNSA.

Comment on this clone: This may arise from a read error, as a much more abundant clone is one base away. The same CDR3 also results from other DNA sequences found in this sample. This sequence joins TRBV6-6 and TRBJ2-7; D remains unclear. The CDR3 runs 13 residues. Germline assignment: CDR1 MNHNY and CDR2 SVGAGI (reference sequence). DNA of the CDR3: TGTGCCAGCAGTTACCTAGGGAATGGCGAGCAATACTTC. It specifies CASSYLGNGEQYF.